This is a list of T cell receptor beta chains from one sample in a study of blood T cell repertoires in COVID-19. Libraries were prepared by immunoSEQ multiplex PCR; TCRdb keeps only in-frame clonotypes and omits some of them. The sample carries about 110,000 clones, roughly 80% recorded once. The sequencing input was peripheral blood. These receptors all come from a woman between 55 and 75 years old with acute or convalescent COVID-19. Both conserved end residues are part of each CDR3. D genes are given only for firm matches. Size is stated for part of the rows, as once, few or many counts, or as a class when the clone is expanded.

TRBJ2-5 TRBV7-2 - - CASSLVGTGGQRETQYF TGTGCCAGCAGCTTAGTTGGCACAGGTGGGCAAAGAGAGACCCAGTACTTC
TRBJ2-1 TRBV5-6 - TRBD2 CASSPTSGGAKNEQFF TGTGCCAGCAGCCCAACCAGCGGGGGGGCCAAAAATGAGCAGTTCTTC
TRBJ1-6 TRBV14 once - CASSQDRQNSPLHF TGTGCCAGCAGCCAAGACAGGCAAAATTCACCCCTCCACTTT
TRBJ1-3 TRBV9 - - CASSQSISADGNTIYF TGTGCCAGCAGCCAAAGTATTTCGGCGGATGGAAACACCATATATTTT
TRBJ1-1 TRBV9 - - CASSVVGGATEAFF TGTGCCAGCAGCGTAGTCGGGGGGGCGACTGAAGCTTTCTTT
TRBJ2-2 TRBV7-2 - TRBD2 CASSPNSGGAAGELFF TGTGCCAGCAGCCCGAATAGCGGGGGGGCCGCCGGGGAGCTGTTTTTT
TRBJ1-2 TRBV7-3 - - CASSQGQATLNYGYTF TGTGCCAGCAGCCAAGGACAAGCGACACTTAACTATGGCTACACCTTC
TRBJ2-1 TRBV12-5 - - CASGLPQIYNEQFF TGTGCTAGTGGTTTGCCCCAAATCTACAATGAGCAGTTCTTC
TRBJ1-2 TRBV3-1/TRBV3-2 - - CASSHASGYTF TGTGCCAGCAGCCACGCCAGTGGCTACACCTTC
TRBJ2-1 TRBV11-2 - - CASSFDRDTNEQFF TGTGCCAGCAGCTTTGACCGGGACACCAATGAGCAGTTCTTC
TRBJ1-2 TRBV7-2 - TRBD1 CASSLAGGLYGYTF TGTGCCAGCAGCTTAGCAGGGGGCCTCTATGGCTACACCTTC
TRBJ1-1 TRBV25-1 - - CASSDRGRPEAFF TGTGCCAGCAGTGACCGAGGGAGGCCAGAAGCTTTCTTT
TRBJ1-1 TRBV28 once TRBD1 CASSLYRGSTAYTEAFF TGTGCCAGCAGTTTATACAGGGGATCGACCGCCTACACTGAAGCTTTCTTT
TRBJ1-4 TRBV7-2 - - CASSIQGTNEKLFF TGTGCCAGCAGCATACAGGGAACTAATGAAAAACTGTTTTTT
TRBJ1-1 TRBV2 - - CASRGQGSSQAFF TGTGCCAGCAGAGGCCAGGGATCCAGTCAAGCTTTCTTT
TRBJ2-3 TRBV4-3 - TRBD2 CASSQLGSGGADTQYF TGCGCCAGCAGCCAGCTGGGTAGCGGGGGGGCAGATACGCAGTATTTT
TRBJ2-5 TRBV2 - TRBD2 CASRGGLAGRYAQYF TGTGCCAGCAGAGGGGGACTAGCGGGACGGTATGCCCAGTACTTC
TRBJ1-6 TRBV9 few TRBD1 CASRGGQGKNSPLHF TGTGCCAGCAGGGGGGGACAGGGGAAAAATTCACCCCTCCACTTT
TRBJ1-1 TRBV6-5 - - CASSPSGTMNTEAFF TGTGCCAGCAGCCCCTCCGGGACAATGAACACTGAAGCTTTCTTT
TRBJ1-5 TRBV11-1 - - CASSQTGDQPQHF TGTGCCAGCAGCCAAACAGGAGACCAGCCCCAGCATTTT
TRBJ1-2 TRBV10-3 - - CAISDSVGREGGYTF TGTGCCATCAGTGACTCGGTCGGCAGGGAGGGCGGCTACACCTTC
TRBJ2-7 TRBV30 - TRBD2 CAWSVGRGVHEQYF TGTGCCTGGAGTGTAGGGAGGGGAGTCCACGAGCAGTACTTC
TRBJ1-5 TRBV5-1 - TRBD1 CASSLAPSGQGNQPQHF TGCGCCAGCAGCTTGGCCCCTTCGGGACAGGGCAATCAGCCCCAGCATTTT
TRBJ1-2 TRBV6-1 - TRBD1 CASSEGPDRGRVGYTF TGTGCCAGCAGTGAGGGGCCGGACAGGGGGCGAGTTGGCTACACCTTC
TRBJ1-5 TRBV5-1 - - CASSPGAVRNQPQHF TGCGCCAGCAGTCCCGGTGCGGTTCGCAATCAGCCCCAGCATTTT
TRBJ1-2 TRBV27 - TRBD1 CASSLGPGQGENYGYTF TGTGCCAGCAGTTTAGGACCGGGACAGGGAGAGAACTATGGCTACACCTTC
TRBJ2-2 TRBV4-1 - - CASSPPGFPDTGELFF TGCGCCAGCAGCCCTCCGGGGTTTCCGGACACCGGGGAGCTGTTTTTT
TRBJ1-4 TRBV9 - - CASSFGTANNEKLFF TGTGCCAGCAGCTTCGGGACTGCGAATAATGAAAAACTGTTTTTT
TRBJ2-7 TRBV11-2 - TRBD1 CASSFGQGRSYEQYF TGTGCCAGCAGCTTCGGACAGGGGAGGTCCTACGAGCAGTACTTC
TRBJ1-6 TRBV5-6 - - CASSRGIGNSPLHF TGTGCCAGCAGCCGGGGTATTGGTAATTCACCCCTCCACTTT
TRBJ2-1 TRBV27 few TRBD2 CASSLLASGAVDNEQFF TGTGCCAGCAGTTTATTGGCTAGCGGGGCTGTTGACAATGAGCAGTTCTTC
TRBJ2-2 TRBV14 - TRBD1 CASSPRTGGNTGELFF TGTGCCAGCAGCCCCCGGACAGGGGGGAACACCGGGGAGCTGTTTTTT
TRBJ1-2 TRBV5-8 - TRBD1 CASSLLGTVNYGYTF TGTGCCAGCAGCTTACTTGGGACAGTTAACTATGGCTACACCTTC
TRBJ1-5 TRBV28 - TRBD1 CASSSRQGPYNQPQHF TGTGCCAGCAGTTCCCGACAGGGACCCTACAATCAGCCCCAGCATTTT
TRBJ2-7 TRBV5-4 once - CASSLGQHTYEQYF TGTGCCAGCAGCTTGGGACAGCATACCTACGAGCAGTACTTC
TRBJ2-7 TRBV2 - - CASSEQGSEQYF TGTGCCAGCAGTGAACAGGGTAGCGAGCAGTACTTC
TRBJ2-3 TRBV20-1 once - CSGTTGDTQYF TGCAGTGGAACGACGGGAGATACGCAGTATTTT
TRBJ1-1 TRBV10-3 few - CAISESPGLDTEAFF TGTGCCATCAGTGAGTCTCCCGGGTTGGACACTGAAGCTTTCTTT
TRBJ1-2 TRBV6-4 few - CASSRSGRQTNYGYTF TGTGCCAGCAGTAGGTCGGGGAGACAAACCAACTATGGCTACACCTTC
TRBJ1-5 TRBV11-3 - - CASSSGVDQPQHF TGTGCCAGCAGCTCAGGGGTAGATCAGCCCCAGCATTTT
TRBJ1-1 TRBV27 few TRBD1 CASSLGQALMNTEAFF TGTGCCAGCAGTCTAGGACAGGCTCTAATGAACACTGAAGCTTTCTTT
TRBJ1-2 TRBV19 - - CASSIDQGAGGGYYGYTF TGTGCCAGTAGTATAGATCAAGGGGCTGGTGGTGGATACTATGGCTACACCTTC
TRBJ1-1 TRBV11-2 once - CASSLFLDTEAFF TGTGCCAGCAGCCTGTTCCTTGACACTGAAGCTTTCTTT